The entry below gives a single T cell receptor beta chain sequence along with its context. Its specificity is not known. PCR used 60 Vbeta primers and 13 Jbeta primers. Repertoires were generated with immunoSEQ multiplex PCR, while TCRdb's copy carries only in-frame clones and drops some. The table records about 120,000 clones, 70% to 85% of them present only once. These data originate in a study of cytomegalovirus exposure and HLA in healthy donors. Study outcomes and limitations: Cytomegalovirus association was listed for 164 TCR beta chains. Relative to equally common others, HLA-associated TCR beta chains showed greater clonal expansion in a later analysis.

The CDR3 is made up of 16 amino acids. Germline lookup yields CDR1 SGHRS and CDR2 YFSETQ. Trimming took 0 bases from V and 6 from J; bases not matched to a gene: 6. The receptor was isolated from a man in his late teens or twenties in good health and CMV-seropositive. Specimen: PBMCs. V usage is TRBV5-1 and J usage is TRBJ1-5; 10 nucleotides line up with TRBD1. Here the CDR3 reads CASSLGGQGVSQPQHF. CDR3 sequence (DNA): TGCGCCAGCAGCTTGGGAGGACAGGGGGTCAGTCAGCCCCAGCATTTT.